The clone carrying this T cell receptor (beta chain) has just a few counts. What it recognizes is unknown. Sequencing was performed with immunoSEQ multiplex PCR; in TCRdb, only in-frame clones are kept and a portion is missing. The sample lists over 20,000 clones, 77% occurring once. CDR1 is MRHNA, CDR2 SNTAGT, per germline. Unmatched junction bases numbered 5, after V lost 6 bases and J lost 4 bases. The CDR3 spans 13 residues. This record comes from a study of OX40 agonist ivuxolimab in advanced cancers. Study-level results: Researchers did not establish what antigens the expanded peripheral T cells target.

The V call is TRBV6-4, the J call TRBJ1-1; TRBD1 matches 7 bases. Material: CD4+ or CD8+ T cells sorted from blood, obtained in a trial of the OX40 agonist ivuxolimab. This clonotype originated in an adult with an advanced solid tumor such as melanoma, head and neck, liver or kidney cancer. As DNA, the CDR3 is TGTGCCAGCAGACAGGGGTCGGGCACTGAAGCTTTCTTT. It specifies CASRQGSGTEAFF.